The present entry profiles one TCR beta chain with its context. The data belong to a study of blood T cell repertoires in COVID-19. Authors' processing steps: Amplification from reference gene primers served as the basis for estimated nucleated cell counts. TCRdb keeps only in-frame clones here, not all; method: immunoSEQ multiplex PCR. The V and J calls and clone size were taken over from that table, and D and trimming were inferred from the DNA. The table includes around 290,000 clones, 86% detected once. V gave up 0 bases and J gave up 2 bases; unmatched junction bases: 10. The CDR3 spans 18 residues. Germline V gene sequence: CDR1 SGHAT, CDR2 FQNNGV.

This receptor was taken from a woman younger than 35 who had recovered from COVID-19. The sample comprised PBMCs or T cells enriched from blood (not recorded which). The V call is TRBV11-2, the J call TRBJ1-2; TRBD1 agrees at 9 bases. The CDR3 spells CASSLDPLTGGLNYGYTF. As DNA, the CDR3 is TGTGCCAGCAGCTTAGATCCCCTAACAGGGGGCCTCAACTATGGCTACACCTTC. Combining the CDR3 with reference TRBV11-2 and TRBJ1-2 gives the whole variable domain EAGVAQSPRYKIIEKRQSVAFWCNPISGHATLYWYQQILGQGPKLLIQFQNNGVVDDSQLPKDRFSAERLKGVDSTLKIQPAKLEDSAVYLCASSLDPLTGGLNYGYTFGSGTRLTVV.